The rows below give T cell receptor beta chains drawn from one sample of a study of cytomegalovirus exposure and HLA in healthy donors. The table came from immunoSEQ multiplex PCR; TCRdb's copy has only in-frame clones and leaves some out. This sample yields 95,000 to 150,000 clones, of which 60% to 80% are seen a single time; over 2.5% belongs to the top ten. The sequenced sample consisted of PBMCs. The receptors were gathered from a woman in her forties or fifties in good health and CMV-seronegative. Each CDR3 is given with its conserved first and last residue. The order of the fields is clone size, D gene, J gene, V gene, CDR3 protein, CDR3 DNA. The D gene is left open where the match is weak. Size is omitted from some rows. Given values are once, few, many or a class for expanded clones.

>-|TRBD2|TRBJ2-1|TRBV4-1
CASSDLGRLAGFNEQFF
TGCGCCAGCAGTGATCTCGGGAGACTAGCGGGTTTCAATGAGCAGTTCTTC
>-|-|TRBJ1-2|TRBV28
CASIPGGKVDYGYTF
TGTGCCAGCATCCCGGGGGGCAAAGTGGACTATGGCTACACCTTC
>-|TRBD2|TRBJ2-3|TRBV4-1
CASSQEGGSPLFLTDTQYF
TGCGCCAGCAGCCAAGAGGGGGGGTCCCCTCTCTTTCTCACAGATACGCAGTATTTT
>-|-|TRBJ2-5|TRBV28
CASSLPWTDFQETQYF
TGTGCCAGCAGTTTACCCTGGACAGACTTTCAAGAGACCCAGTACTTC
>once|-|TRBJ2-7|TRBV14
CASSQFRGTTYEQYF
TGTGCCAGCAGCCAATTTCGGGGTACAACCTACGAGCAGTACTTC
>-|TRBD1|TRBJ1-3|TRBV25-1
CASSENRGLRNTIYF
TGTGCCAGCAGTGAGAACAGGGGGCTTAGAAACACCATATATTTT
>-|-|TRBJ2-7|TRBV15
CATRDSGDYEQYF
TGTGCCACCAGGGATTCGGGGGACTACGAGCAGTACTTC
>-|-|TRBJ2-2|TRBV11-2
CASSETGVNTGELFF
TGTGCCAGCAGCGAGACAGGCGTTAACACCGGGGAGCTGTTTTTT
>-|-|TRBJ1-3|TRBV29-1
CSVGHIQGEASGNTIYF
TGCAGCGTTGGGCACATACAGGGAGAGGCAAGTGGAAACACCATATATTTT
>-|TRBD2|TRBJ2-7|TRBV5-1
CASSPTSGTYEQYF
TGCGCCAGCAGCCCTACTAGCGGTACCTACGAGCAGTACTTC
>-|TRBD1|TRBJ1-2|TRBV6-4
CASRKSPDRGDYGYTF
TGTGCCAGCAGAAAATCCCCCGACAGGGGAGATTATGGCTACACCTTC
>-|-|TRBJ2-6|TRBV28
CASKEGPYSGANVLTF
TGTGCCAGCAAAGAGGGCCCCTACTCTGGGGCCAACGTCCTGACTTTC
>-|-|TRBJ2-7|TRBV30
CAWTQRGEQYF
TGTGCCTGGACCCAAAGGGGCGAGCAGTACTTC
>-|-|TRBJ2-2|TRBV30
CAWSVGPNTGELFF
TGTGCCTGGAGCGTGGGGCCGAACACCGGGGAGCTGTTTTTT
>-|TRBD2|TRBJ2-1|TRBV6-5
CATLAGPSYNEQFF
TGTGCCACCCTAGCGGGGCCCTCCTACAATGAGCAGTTCTTC
>-|-|TRBJ1-1|TRBV6-1
CASSFPADEAEAFF
TGTGCCAGCAGTTTTCCAGCGGACGAAGCTGAAGCTTTCTTT
>-|TRBD1|TRBJ1-2|TRBV28
CASSPPPGTGFGYTF
TGTGCCAGCAGTCCCCCCCCCGGGACAGGTTTTGGCTACACCTTC
>-|TRBD2|TRBJ2-1|TRBV28
CASSWPLAGGINEQFF
TGTGCCAGCAGTTGGCCGTTAGCGGGAGGCATCAATGAGCAGTTCTTC
>once|-|TRBJ2-1|TRBV18
CASSPPRAAPTNNEQFF
TGTGCCAGCTCACCACCGAGGGCGGCTCCGACGAACAATGAGCAGTTCTTC
>-|TRBD1|TRBJ2-5|TRBV18
CASSHQWVHFAVDRQRQETQYF
TGTGCCAGCTCACACCAATGGGTTCATTTTGCCGTGGACAGGCAGCGCCAAGAGACCCAGTACTTC
>-|-|TRBJ2-2|TRBV7-9
CASSFSGYPTGELFF
TGTGCCAGCAGCTTTAGCGGATACCCCACCGGGGAGCTGTTTTTT
>-|-|TRBJ1-1|TRBV11-2
CASRRLLRDTPEAFF
TGTGCCAGCAGACGATTACTCCGGGACACCCCTGAGGCTTTCTTT
>once|-|TRBJ1-5|TRBV27
CASGLQPQHF
TGTGCCAGCGGGCTCCAGCCCCAGCATTTT
>-|-|TRBJ1-3|TRBV11-2
CASRPRGSGNTIYF
TGTGCCAGCAGACCTAGGGGGTCTGGAAACACCATATATTTT
>-|-|TRBJ2-7|TRBV27
CASSLSRSGYEQYF
TGTGCCAGCAGTTTATCGCGTTCGGGCTACGAGCAGTACTTC
>-|TRBD1|TRBJ2-7|TRBV23-1
CAVQQGYYEQYF
TGCGCCGTCCAACAGGGGTACTACGAGCAGTACTTC
>-|-|TRBJ2-7|TRBV5-4
CASSLQDGYEQYF
TGTGCCAGCAGCTTACAGGACGGCTACGAGCAGTACTTC
>-|-|TRBJ2-2|TRBV5-1
CASSLSAGELFF
TGCGCCAGCAGCTTGTCAGCCGGGGAGCTGTTTTTT
>once|TRBD1|TRBJ1-5|TRBV5-1
CASSPTGTGGTQPQHF
TGCGCCAGCAGTCCCACGGGTACAGGGGGGACTCAGCCCCAGCATTTT
>once|-|TRBJ2-1|TRBV30
CAGKTRSSYNEQFF
TGTGCCGGAAAGACTAGGAGCTCCTACAATGAGCAGTTCTTC
>-|TRBD2|TRBJ2-7|TRBV7-2
CASSLVGTSRDEQYF
TGTGCCAGCAGCTTAGTCGGGACTAGTAGGGACGAGCAGTACTTC
>-|-|TRBJ2-7|TRBV6-1
CASKRSQTAGEQYF
TGTGCCAGCAAAAGAAGCCAGACGGCGGGAGAGCAGTACTTC